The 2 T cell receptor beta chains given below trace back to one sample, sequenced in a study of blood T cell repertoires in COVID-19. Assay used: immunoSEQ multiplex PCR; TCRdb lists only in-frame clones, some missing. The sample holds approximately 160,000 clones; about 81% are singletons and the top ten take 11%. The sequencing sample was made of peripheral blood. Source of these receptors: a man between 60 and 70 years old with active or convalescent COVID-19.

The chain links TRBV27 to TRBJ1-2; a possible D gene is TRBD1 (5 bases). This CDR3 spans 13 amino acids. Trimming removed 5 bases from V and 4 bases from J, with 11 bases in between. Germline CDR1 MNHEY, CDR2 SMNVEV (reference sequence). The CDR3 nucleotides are TGTGCCAGCAGTGTTACAGGAGCCTATGGCTACACCTTC. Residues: CASSVTGAYGYTF.

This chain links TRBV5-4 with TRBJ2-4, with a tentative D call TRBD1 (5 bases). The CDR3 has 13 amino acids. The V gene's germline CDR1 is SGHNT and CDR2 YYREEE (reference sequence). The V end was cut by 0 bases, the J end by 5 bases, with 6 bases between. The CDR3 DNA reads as TGTGCCAGCAGCTTGGGCAGGGAAAACATTCAGTACTTC. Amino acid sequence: CASSLGRENIQYF.